A single T cell receptor (beta chain) is shown here with its context. The CDR3 regions of TCR beta were amplified from RNA transcripts. Primed by the HTBI set, a first-round RT-PCR was run on the TCR CDR3. TCRdb called the multiplex PCR reads again in MiXCR, with one record for every CDR3 protein. Of around 620,000 distinct CDR3 sequences listed, roughly 17% were seen once; the top ten hold 3.5% to 4%. Newly diagnosed hyperthyroidism patients aged 18 to 65 years had disease lasting under 2 months. Patients having uncontrolled infection, another autoimmune disease, pregnancy or lactation were not included. The sample comes from a study of T cells in Graves' hyperthyroidism and ophthalmopathy. The CDR3 totals 15 residues. Germline CDR1 LNHDA, CDR2 SQIVND (reference sequence). The germline V and J ends were trimmed by 5 bases and 5 bases, with 19 bases remaining between them.

Sequenced input: blood. This chain links TRBV19 with TRBJ2-7; D is tentatively TRBD1 or TRBD2 (6 bases each). This clonotype was obtained from a woman in her twenties or thirties with Graves' hyperthyroidism. The CDR3 region is CASSPTWGAGDEQYF. In DNA, the CDR3 is TGTGCCAGTAGTCCTACGTGGGGGGCCGGGGACGAGCAGTACTTC.